This record covers a single T cell receptor (beta chain). Its antigen has not been determined. Base-call qualities are not available, and no considerably larger clone is one nucleotide away. This specimen belongs to a study of PD-1 blockade in classical Hodgkin lymphoma (dated by TCRdb to about 2020). With respect to the entire study: Nivolumab dosing was 3 mg/kg intravenously every 2 weeks, continuing until either disease progression or unacceptable toxicity. To define a peripheral blood immune signature of response to PD-1 blockade in classical Hodgkin lymphoma, the study combined TCR beta sequencing with CyTOF.

Summary of the overall study and its limitations: CD4+ but not CD8+ TCR diversity rose significantly by C4D1 (p=0.0027 vs p=0.16), most apparent in complete responders (p=0.02). The study was limited to a single clinical trial cohort, and causes of repertoire differences, possibly disease activity or prior therapy, remained undefined. Baseline TCR diversity was reported as lower in newly diagnosed patients than in healthy donors, and lower still in relapsed/refractory patients. Patients starting nivolumab less than 1 year after ASCT had lower diversity and were excluded from later analyses to avoid confounding by immune reconstitution. Trial patients achieving complete response had baseline diversity similar to newly diagnosed patients, whereas partial responders and progressors had significantly lower diversity.

Read against the paper, the sample's time point label means: cycle 4 day 1 (C4D1), after 6 weeks of nivolumab. Every trial patient had relapsed following autologous stem cell transplantation, and prior brentuximab vedotin exposure was what differed among cohorts A, B and C. The trial cohort was composed of approximately 60 patients with relapsed/refractory classical Hodgkin lymphoma, for whom complete response, partial response or progressive disease was recorded as best overall response. Single-agent nivolumab was administered to trial patients in the multi-cohort phase II CheckMate 205 trial. An independent review committee assessed best overall response by applying the 2007 International Working Group response criteria. Trial PBMCs were collected just before the start of nivolumab (C1D1) and during therapy at cycle 2 day 1 and cycle 4 day 1. Peripheral blood was collected in 8 mL Vacutainer Cell Preparation Tubes, from which PBMCs were isolated by centrifugation and then cryopreserved.

The germline ends are 9 bases apart after V is trimmed by 3 bases and J by 4 bases. Per the germline V gene, SGHAT is the CDR1 and FQNNGV is the CDR2. The CDR3 spans 14 residues, from the cysteine through the phenylalanine. Only the CDR3 DNA stays, 42 bases, in frame from base 1. The Qiagen DNeasy kit was used to extract genomic DNA from unsorted PBMCs and from the negatively selected CD4+ and CD8+ fractions. TCR beta CDR3 regions were amplified by immunoSEQ multiplex PCR using primers annealing to V and J segments. A synthetic immune receptor repertoire was used to minimize amplification bias, and any remaining bias was removed computationally after sequencing. The authors processed their data as follows. Repertoire diversity was quantified as the Shannon entropy index using custom Python scripts. The unsorted, CD4+ and CD8+ repertoires were each analyzed separately, with the exception of combined analyses, where CD4+ and CD8+ sequences were merged in silico. A clone counted as expanded when the clone's frequency after treatment rose at least 2-fold relative to C1D1, and clones undetected at baseline were given a pseudocount of 0.5. Singleton clones were defined as clones with 0 or 1 copy at C1D1, and non-singleton clones were defined as clones with 2 or more copies. Clones expanded in unsorted samples were labelled as CD4+, CD8+ or unknown by matching protein sequences in sorted samples from the same patient. Wilcoxon tests were applied to paired samples to test diversity changes from C1D1 to C4D1. This immuneACCESS table, as held by TCRdb, lists in-frame sequences with V and J called but not all clones. Of the missing ones, under half trace to an unresolved V gene in checked studies; the others have no known cause. That table furnishes V, J and clone size, whereas the DNA furnished D and trimming. Within this sample are roughly 39,000 clones, with 77% of them counted one time only. The ten largest account for around 10% of the sample.

Material: peripheral blood mononuclear cells (PBMCs), obtained before the fourth cycle of nivolumab. This clonotype was obtained from a human donor with classical Hodgkin lymphoma. The sequence is built from TRBV11-2 and TRBJ2-2, with the D segment identity uncertain. CDR3 protein: CASSLLRVTGELFF. The nucleotide sequence reads TGTGCCAGCAGCTTGCTCCGGGTCACCGGGGAGCTGTTTTTT.